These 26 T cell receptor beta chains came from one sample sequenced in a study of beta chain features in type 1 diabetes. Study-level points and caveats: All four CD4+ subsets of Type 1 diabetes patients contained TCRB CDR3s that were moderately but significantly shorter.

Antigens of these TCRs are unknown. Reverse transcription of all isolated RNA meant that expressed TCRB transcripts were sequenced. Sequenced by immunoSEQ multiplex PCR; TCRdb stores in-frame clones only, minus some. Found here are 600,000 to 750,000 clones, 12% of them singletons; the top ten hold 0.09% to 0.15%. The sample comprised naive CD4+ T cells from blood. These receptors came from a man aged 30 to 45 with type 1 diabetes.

CDR3 sequence (DNA): TGTGCCAGCAGTTTACTCAGCTCCCCTAATGAAAAACTGTTTTTT. It encodes CASSLLSSPNEKLFF. V is TRBV27 and J is TRBJ1-4; D call uncertain. The CDR3 loop spans 15 amino acids. CDR1 and CDR2 (germline): MNHEY, SMNVEV (reference sequence). Trimming removed 2 bases at V and 3 bases at J, with 10 bases between.

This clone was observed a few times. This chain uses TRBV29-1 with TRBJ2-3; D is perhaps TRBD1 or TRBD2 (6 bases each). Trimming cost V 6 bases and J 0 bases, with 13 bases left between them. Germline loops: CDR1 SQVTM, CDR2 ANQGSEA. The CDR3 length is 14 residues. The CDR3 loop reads CSVALGGSTDTQYF. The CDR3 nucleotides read TGCAGCGTGGCTTTAGGGGGGAGCACAGATACGCAGTATTTT.

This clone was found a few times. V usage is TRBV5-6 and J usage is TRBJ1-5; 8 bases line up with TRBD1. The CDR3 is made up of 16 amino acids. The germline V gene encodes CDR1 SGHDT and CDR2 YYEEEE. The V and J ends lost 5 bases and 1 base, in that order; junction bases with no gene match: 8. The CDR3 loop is CASSVSGQASNQPQHF. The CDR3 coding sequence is TGTGCCAGCAGTGTCTCGGGACAGGCCAGCAATCAGCCCCAGCATTTT.

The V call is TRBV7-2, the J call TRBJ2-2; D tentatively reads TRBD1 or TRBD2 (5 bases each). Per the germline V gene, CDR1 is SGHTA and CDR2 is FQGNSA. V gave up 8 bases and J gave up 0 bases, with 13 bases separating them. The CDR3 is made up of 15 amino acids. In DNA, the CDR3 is TGTGCCAGCGGGGGAGAGGCCACGAACACCGGGGAGCTGTTTTTT. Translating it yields CASGGEATNTGELFF.

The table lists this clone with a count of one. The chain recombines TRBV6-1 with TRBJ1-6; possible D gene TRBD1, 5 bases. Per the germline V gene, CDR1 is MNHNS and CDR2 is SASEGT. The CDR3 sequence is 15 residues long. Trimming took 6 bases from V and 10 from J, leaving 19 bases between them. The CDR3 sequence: CASSDVRVRSSPLHF. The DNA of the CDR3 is TGTGCCAGCAGCGACGTCAGGGTGAGAAGCTCACCCCTCCACTTT.

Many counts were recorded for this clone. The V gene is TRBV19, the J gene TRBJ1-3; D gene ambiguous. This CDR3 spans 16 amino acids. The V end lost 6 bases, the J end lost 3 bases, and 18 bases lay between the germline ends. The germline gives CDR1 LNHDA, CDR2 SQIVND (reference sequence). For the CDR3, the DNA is TGTGCCAGTAGCCCCATGGGGAGTATGAGTGGAAACACCATATATTTT. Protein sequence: CASSPMGSMSGNTIYF.

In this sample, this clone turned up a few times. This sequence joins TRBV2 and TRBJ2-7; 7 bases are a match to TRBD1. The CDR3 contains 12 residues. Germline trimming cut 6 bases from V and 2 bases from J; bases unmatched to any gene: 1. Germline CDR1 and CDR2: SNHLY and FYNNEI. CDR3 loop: CASRGTAYEQYF. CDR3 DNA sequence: TGTGCCAGCAGAGGGACAGCCTACGAGCAGTACTTC.

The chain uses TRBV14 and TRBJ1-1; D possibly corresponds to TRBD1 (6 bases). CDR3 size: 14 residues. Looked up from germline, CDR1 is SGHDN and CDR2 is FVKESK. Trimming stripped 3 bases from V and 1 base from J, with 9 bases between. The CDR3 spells CASSQGARNTEAFF. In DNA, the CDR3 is TGTGCCAGCAGCCAGGGGGCTAGGAACACTGAAGCTTTCTTT. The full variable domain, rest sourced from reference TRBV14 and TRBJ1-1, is EAGVTQFPSHSVIEKGQTVTLRCDPISGHDNLYWYRRVMGKEIKFLLHFVKESKQDESGMPNNRFLAERTGGTYSTLKVQPAELEDSGVYFCASSQGARNTEAFFGQGTRLTVV.

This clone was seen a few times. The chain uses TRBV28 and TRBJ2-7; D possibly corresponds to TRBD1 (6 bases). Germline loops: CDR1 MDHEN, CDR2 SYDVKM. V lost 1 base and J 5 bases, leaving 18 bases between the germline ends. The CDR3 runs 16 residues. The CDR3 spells CASSLSGRGLTDEQYF. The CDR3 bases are TGTGCCAGCAGTTTATCCGGCAGGGGCTTAACGGACGAGCAGTACTTC. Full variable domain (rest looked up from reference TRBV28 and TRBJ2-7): DVKVTQSSRYLVKRTGEKVFLECVQDMDHENMFWYRQDPGLGLRLIYFSYDVKMKEKGDIPEGYSVSREKKERFSLILESASTNQTSMYLCASSLSGRGLTDEQYFGPGTRLTVT.

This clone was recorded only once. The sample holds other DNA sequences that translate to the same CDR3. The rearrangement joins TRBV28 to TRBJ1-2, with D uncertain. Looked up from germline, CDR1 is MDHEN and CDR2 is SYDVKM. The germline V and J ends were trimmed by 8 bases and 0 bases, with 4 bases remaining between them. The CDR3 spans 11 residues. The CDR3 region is CASSSNYGYTF. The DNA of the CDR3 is TGTGCCAGCTCTTCTAACTATGGCTACACCTTC.

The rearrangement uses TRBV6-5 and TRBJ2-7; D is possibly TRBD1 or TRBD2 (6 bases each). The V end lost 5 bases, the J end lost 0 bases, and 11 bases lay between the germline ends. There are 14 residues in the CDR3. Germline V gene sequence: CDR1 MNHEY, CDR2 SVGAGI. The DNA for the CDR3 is TGTGCCAGCAGTAGGGGGGCAGGCTCCTACGAGCAGTACTTC. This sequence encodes CASSRGAGSYEQYF.

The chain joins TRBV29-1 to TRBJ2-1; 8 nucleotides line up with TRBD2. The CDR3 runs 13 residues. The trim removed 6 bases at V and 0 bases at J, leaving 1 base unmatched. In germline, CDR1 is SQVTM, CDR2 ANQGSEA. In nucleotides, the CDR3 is TGCAGCGTGGGGACTAGCTCCTACAATGAGCAGTTCTTC. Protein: CSVGTSSYNEQFF.

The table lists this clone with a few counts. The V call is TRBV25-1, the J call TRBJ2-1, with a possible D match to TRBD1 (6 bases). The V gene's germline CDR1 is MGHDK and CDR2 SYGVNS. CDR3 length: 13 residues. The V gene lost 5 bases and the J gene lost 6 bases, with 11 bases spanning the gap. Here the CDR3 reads CASSWRGGNEQFF. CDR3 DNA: TGTGCCAGCAGTTGGAGAGGGGGCAATGAGCAGTTCTTC. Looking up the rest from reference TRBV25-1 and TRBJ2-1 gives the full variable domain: EADIYQTPRYLVIGTGKKITLECSQTMGHDKMYWYQQDPGMELHLIHYSYGVNSTEKGDLSSESTVSRIRTEHFPLTLESARPSHTSQYLCASSWRGGNEQFFGPGTRLTVL.

CDR3 DNA sequence: TGTGCCAGCACCCGGACAGGCGTCACAGATACGCAGTATTTT. This sequence encodes CASTRTGVTDTQYF. This chain joins TRBV7-2 and TRBJ2-3; 7 positions agree with TRBD1. Germline CDR1 and CDR2: SGHTA and FQGNSA. The junction had 6 bases not matched to a gene; V was cut back by 7 bases and J by 2 bases. CDR3 length: 14 residues.

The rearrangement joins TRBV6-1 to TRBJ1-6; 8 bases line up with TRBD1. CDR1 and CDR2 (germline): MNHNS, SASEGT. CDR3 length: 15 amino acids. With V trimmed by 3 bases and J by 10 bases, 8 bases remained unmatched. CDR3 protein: CASSERTGGESPLHF. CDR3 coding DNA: TGTGCCAGCAGTGAGAGAACAGGGGGGGAATCACCCCTCCACTTT.

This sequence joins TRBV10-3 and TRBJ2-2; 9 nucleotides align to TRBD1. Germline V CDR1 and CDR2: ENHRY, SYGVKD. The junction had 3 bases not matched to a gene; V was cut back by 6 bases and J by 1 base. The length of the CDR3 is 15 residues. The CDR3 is CAIRPGQGNTGELFF. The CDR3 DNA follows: TGTGCCATCAGACCGGGACAGGGGAACACCGGGGAGCTGTTTTTT.

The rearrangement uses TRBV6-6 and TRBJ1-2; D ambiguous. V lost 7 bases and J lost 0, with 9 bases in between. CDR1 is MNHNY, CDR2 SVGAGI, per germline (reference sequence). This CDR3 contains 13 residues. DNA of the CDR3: TGTGCCAGCAATGACGTACCTAACTATGGCTACACCTTC. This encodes CASNDVPNYGYTF.

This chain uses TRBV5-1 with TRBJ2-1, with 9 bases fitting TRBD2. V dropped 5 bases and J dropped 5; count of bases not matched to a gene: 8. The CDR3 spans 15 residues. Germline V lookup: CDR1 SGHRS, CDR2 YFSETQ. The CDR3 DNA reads TGCGCCAGCAGTCAGAGCGGGGGGCCGGACAATGAGCAGTTCTTC. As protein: CASSQSGGPDNEQFF.

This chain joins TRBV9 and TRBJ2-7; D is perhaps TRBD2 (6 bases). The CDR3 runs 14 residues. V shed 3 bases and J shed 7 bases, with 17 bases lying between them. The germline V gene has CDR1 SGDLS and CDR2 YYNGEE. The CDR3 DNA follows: TGTGCCAGCAGCGCCGGGACTCCTTCGTGGGAGCAGTACTTC. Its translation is CASSAGTPSWEQYF.

The CDR3 reads CASSPQRGGGTDTQYF. The CDR3, as DNA: TGTGCCAGCTCACCACAACGGGGCGGAGGCACAGATACGCAGTATTTT. This chain uses TRBV18 with TRBJ2-3; either TRBD1 or TRBD2 may fit D (5 bases each). Germline loops: CDR1 KGHSH, CDR2 LQKENI. The CDR3 is 16 amino acids. V shed 1 base and J shed 1 base, with 12 bases lying between them.

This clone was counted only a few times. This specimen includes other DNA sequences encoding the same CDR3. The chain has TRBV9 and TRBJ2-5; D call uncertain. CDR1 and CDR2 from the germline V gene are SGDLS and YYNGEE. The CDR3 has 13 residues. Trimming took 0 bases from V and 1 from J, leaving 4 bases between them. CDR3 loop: CASSVASQETQYF. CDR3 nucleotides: TGTGCCAGCAGCGTAGCTTCCCAAGAGACCCAGTACTTC.

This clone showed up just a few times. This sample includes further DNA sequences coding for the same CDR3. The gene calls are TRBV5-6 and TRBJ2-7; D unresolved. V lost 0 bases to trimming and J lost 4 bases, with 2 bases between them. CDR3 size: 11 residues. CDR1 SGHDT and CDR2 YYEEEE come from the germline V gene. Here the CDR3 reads CASSLVYEQYF. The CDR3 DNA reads TGTGCCAGCAGCTTGGTTTACGAGCAGTACTTC.

The CDR3 reads CASSQDTPPHYGYTF. In nucleotides, the CDR3 is TGCGCCAGCAGCCAAGACACGCCTCCCCACTATGGCTACACCTTC. V and J are TRBV4-3 and TRBJ1-2, with unresolved D. Germline CDR1 LGHNA, CDR2 YSLEER. The CDR3 consists of 15 residues. Between the trimmed V and J ends, which lost 0 bases and 3 bases, there was a span of 11 bases.

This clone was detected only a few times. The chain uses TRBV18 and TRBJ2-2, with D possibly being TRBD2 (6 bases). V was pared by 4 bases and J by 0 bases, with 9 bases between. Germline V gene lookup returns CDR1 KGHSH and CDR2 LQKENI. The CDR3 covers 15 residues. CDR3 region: CASSRSGPNTGELFF. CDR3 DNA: TGTGCCAGCTCACGTAGCGGCCCGAACACCGGGGAGCTGTTTTTT.

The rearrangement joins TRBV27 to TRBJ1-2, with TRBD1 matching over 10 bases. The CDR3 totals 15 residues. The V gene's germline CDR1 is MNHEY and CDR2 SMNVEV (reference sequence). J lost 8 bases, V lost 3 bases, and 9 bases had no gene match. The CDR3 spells CASSLAGQGIGGYTF. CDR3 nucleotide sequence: TGTGCCAGCAGTTTGGCGGGACAGGGGATAGGCGGCTACACCTTC.

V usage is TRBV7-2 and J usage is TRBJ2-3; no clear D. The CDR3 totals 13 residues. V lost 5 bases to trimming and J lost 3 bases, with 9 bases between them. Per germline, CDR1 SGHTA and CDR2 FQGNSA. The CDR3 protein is CASSRIWTDTQYF. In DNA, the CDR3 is TGTGCCAGCAGCCGCATTTGGACAGATACGCAGTATTTT. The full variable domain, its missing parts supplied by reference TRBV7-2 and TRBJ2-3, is GAGVSQSPSNKVTEKGKDVELRCDPISGHTALYWYRQSLGQGLEFLIYFQGNSAPDKSGLPSDRFSAERTGGSVSTLTIQRTQQEDSAVYLCASSRIWTDTQYFGPGTRLTVL.